The 20 T cell receptor beta chains below were found in one sample sequenced in a study of T cell clones after liver transplantation. Measured with immunoSEQ multiplex PCR; TCRdb has only the in-frame clones, and not every one. The sample records 20,000 to 25,000 clones, more than 65% being singletons. The input for sequencing was CD8+ T cells from blood, taken roughly 56 months after liver transplant. The source is a human patient who received a liver transplant. Among the T cells, some may be from the graft donor.

The V gene is TRBV2, the J gene TRBJ1-1, with a weak D call TRBD1 (5 bases). The germline gives CDR1 SNHLY, CDR2 FYNNEI. This CDR3 spans 13 amino acids. Trimming took off 3 bases at V and 5 bases at J, with 10 bases between the two ends. The chain's CDR3 is CASSDGGGTEAFF. In DNA, the CDR3 is TGTGCCAGCAGTGATGGGGGTGGGACTGAAGCTTTCTTT.

This clone was counted only a few times. The DNA of the CDR3 is TGTGCCAGCAGCTTAGGGGGACAGGGATCACAGCCCCAGCATTTT. Translation: CASSLGGQGSQPQHF. The chain uses TRBV13 and TRBJ1-5; 9 bases match TRBD1. J gave up 7 bases and V 0 bases, and 4 bases lay outside the gene matches. Germline-derived CDR1 and CDR2 are PRHDT and FYEKMQ (reference sequence). The CDR3 totals 15 residues.

This chain joins TRBV10-2 and TRBJ2-2; D possibly corresponds to TRBD2 (6 bases). The V gene lost 9 bases and the J gene lost 0 bases, with 11 bases spanning the gap. In germline, CDR1 is WSHSY, CDR2 SAAADI. The CDR3 consists of 14 residues. The CDR3 DNA reads as TGCGCCAGGAGGGACTCCTCGAACACCGGGGAGCTGTTTTTT. This encodes CARRDSSNTGELFF.

The V gene is TRBV19, the J gene TRBJ2-7, with 8 bases lining up with TRBD1. The length of the CDR3 is 13 residues. The germline CDR1 and CDR2 sequences are LNHDA and SQIVND (reference sequence). V lost 1 base to trimming and J lost 7 bases; unmatched junction nucleotides: 3. CDR3 amino acids: CASSIARGREQYF. DNA for the CDR3: TGTGCCAGTAGTATAGCCAGGGGGCGTGAGCAGTACTTC.

This clone is deemed medium-sized. The CDR3 reads CASSLGPAGSSYEQYF. Written as DNA, the CDR3 is TGTGCCAGCAGCTTAGGACCGGCGGGGAGCTCCTACGAGCAGTACTTC. The chain links TRBV7-2 to TRBJ2-7, with D possibly TRBD2 on 6 matching bases. Between the trimmed V and J ends, which lost 1 base and 0 bases, there was a span of 13 bases. This CDR3 is 16 amino acids long. CDR1 and CDR2 (germline): SGHTA, FQGNSA.

The chain combines TRBV5-4 with TRBJ2-3, with 12 bases lining up with TRBD2. The length of the CDR3 is 14 residues. After removal of 5 bases from V and 6 bases from J, the junction contained 4 bases not matched to a gene. Germline V lookup: CDR1 SGHNT, CDR2 YYREEE (reference sequence). CDR3 DNA sequence: TGTGCCAGCAGTTCTAGCGGGGGGGGCGATACGCAGTATTTT. Translating it yields CASSSSGGGDTQYF. The full variable domain, completed using reference TRBV5-4 and TRBJ2-3, is ETGVTQSPTHLIKTRGQQVTLRCSSQSGHNTVSWYQQALGQGPQFIFQYYREEENGRGNFPPRFSGLQFPNYSSELNVNALELDDSALYLCASSSSGGGDTQYFGPGTRLTVL.

This chain connects TRBV13 to TRBJ1-1, with D tentatively TRBD1 (6 bases). V lost 5 bases to trimming and J lost 4 bases, with 11 bases between them. From germline, CDR1 is PRHDT and CDR2 FYEKMQ (reference sequence). The CDR3 totals 13 residues. CDR3: CASSLRGGTEAFF. CDR3 bases: TGTGCCAGCAGCCTCAGGGGAGGCACTGAAGCTTTCTTT.

CDR3 protein: CASSQDHAQRGTDTQYF. The CDR3 DNA reads as TGCGCCAGCAGCCAAGATCATGCCCAGCGGGGCACAGATACGCAGTATTTT. The rearrangement uses TRBV4-1 and TRBJ2-3, with D possibly TRBD2 on 6 matching bases. This CDR3 is built from 17 residues. Trimming took off 0 bases at V and 1 base at J, with 14 bases between the two ends. Germline CDR1 MGHRA, CDR2 YSYEKL.

This clone showed up just a few times. V usage is TRBV2 and J usage is TRBJ2-7; D ambiguous. The CDR3 consists of 12 residues. Germline V gives CDR1 SNHLY, CDR2 FYNNEI. Trimming removed 6 bases at V and 0 bases at J, with 6 bases between. The CDR3 is CASRPASYEQYF. CDR3 nucleotide sequence: TGTGCCAGCAGGCCAGCCTCCTACGAGCAGTACTTC.

Turning to this clone: This likely reflects a read error, since a far larger clone is one base away. This sequence joins TRBV9 and TRBJ2-3; 9 bases line up with TRBD1. Per germline, CDR1 SGDLS and CDR2 YYNGEE. V dropped 7 bases and J dropped 0; count of bases not matched to a gene: 18. This CDR3 region has 19 residues. CDR3 DNA sequence: TGTGCCAGCCGCGACGGGGGGATGACAGGGGGACCTAGCACAGATACGCAGTATTTT. Amino acids: CASRDGGMTGGPSTDTQYF.

The chain has TRBV25-1 and TRBJ1-4; D gene ambiguous. The CDR3 runs 15 residues. Looked up from germline, CDR1 is MGHDK and CDR2 is SYGVNS. Trimming took 0 bases from V and 8 from J, leaving 13 bases between them. CDR3 region: CASSEYIGKEEKLFF. Written as DNA, the CDR3 is TGTGCCAGCAGTGAATATATTGGAAAAGAGGAAAAACTGTTTTTT.

The count of this clone is one. The chain recombines TRBV19 with TRBJ1-1, with D possibly matching TRBD1 (6 bases). The CDR3 has 13 amino acids. V gave up 4 bases and J gave up 1 base, with 7 bases separating them. Per the germline V gene, CDR1 is LNHDA and CDR2 is SQIVND (reference sequence). The CDR3 reads CASSRTANTEAFF. The CDR3 DNA follows: TGTGCCAGTAGTAGGACAGCGAACACTGAAGCTTTCTTT. Looking up the rest from reference TRBV19 and TRBJ1-1 gives the full variable domain: DGGITQSPKYLFRKEGQNVTLSCEQNLNHDAMYWYRQDPGQGLRLIYYSQIVNDFQKGDIAEGYSVSREKKESFPLTVTSAQKNPTAFYLCASSRTANTEAFFGQGTRLTVV.

The gene calls are TRBV7-2 and TRBJ1-6; no firm D call. This CDR3 spans 15 amino acids. The germline V and J ends were trimmed by 5 bases and 8 bases, with 16 bases remaining between them. In germline, CDR1 is SGHTA, CDR2 FQGNSA. This CDR3 is CASSPPRGRDSPLHF. For the CDR3, the DNA is TGTGCCAGCAGCCCCCCGAGAGGGAGGGATTCACCCCTCCACTTT.

The chain combines TRBV4-1 with TRBJ1-6; D gene unclear. Germline CDR1 is MGHRA and CDR2 is YSYEKL. The CDR3 runs 16 residues. V lost 4 bases to trimming and J lost 0 bases, with 10 bases between them. Here the CDR3 reads CASSPTMSSYNSPLHF. CDR3 in DNA: TGCGCCAGCAGCCCGACGATGAGCTCCTATAATTCACCCCTCCACTTT.

V and J are TRBV4-1 and TRBJ1-1, with 8 bases identical to TRBD1. Germline V gives CDR1 MGHRA, CDR2 YSYEKL. The CDR3 runs 15 residues. Trimming at V came to 4 bases and at J to 3 bases, leaving 7 bases not matched to a gene. The CDR3 sequence: CASSLSTGEDTEAFF. In DNA form, the CDR3 reads TGCGCCAGCAGCCTTTCGACAGGGGAAGACACTGAAGCTTTCTTT.

The V and J genes are TRBV10-1 and TRBJ1-5; perhaps TRBD1 as D (5 bases). V lost 4 bases to trimming and J lost 1 base, with 17 bases between them. The CDR3 runs 17 residues. Germline V CDR1 and CDR2: WNHNN, SYGVQD (reference sequence). The CDR3 region is CASSGVKGPRSNQPQHF. DNA for the CDR3: TGCGCCAGCAGTGGGGTTAAGGGGCCTCGGAGCAATCAGCCCCAGCATTTT.

The chain couples TRBV6-1 to TRBJ1-1; D ambiguous. The CDR3 has 14 residues. Deletions cut 3 bases from V and 7 bases from J, with 15 bases between. The germline V gene encodes CDR1 MNHNS and CDR2 SASEGT. In nucleotides, the CDR3 is TGTGCCAGCAGTGATGGCAGAAACGACTATGAAGCTTTCTTT. Protein product: CASSDGRNDYEAFF.

V usage is TRBV7-8 and J usage is TRBJ2-1; perhaps TRBD1 as D (6 bases). Germline lookup yields CDR1 SGHVS and CDR2 FQNEAQ. V was shortened by 5 bases and J by 0 bases, with 14 bases between the two germline ends. The CDR3 is 16 amino acids. CDR3 residues: CASSKTRGNSYNEQFF. The CDR3 DNA is TGTGCCAGCAGCAAAACCAGGGGCAACTCCTACAATGAGCAGTTCTTC.

The CDR3 reads CSALGQGSAYEQYF. CDR3 DNA sequence: TGCAGCGCATTGGGGCAGGGGAGCGCCTACGAGCAGTACTTC. The chain uses TRBV29-1 and TRBJ2-7; possible D gene TRBD1, 6 bases. The germline gives CDR1 SQVTM, CDR2 ANQGSEA. CDR3 length equals 14 residues. V lost 7 bases, J lost 2 bases, and 18 bases lay in between.

The chain is built from TRBV11-3 and TRBJ2-1, with D unclear. The CDR3 contains 14 residues. Germline assignment: CDR1 SGHNT and CDR2 YENEEA. Trimming left V 5 bases short and J 0 bases short, with 8 bases between. CDR3 in DNA: TGTGCCAGCAGCCCCTCGAGCTCCTACAATGAGCAGTTCTTC. Its translation is CASSPSSSYNEQFF.